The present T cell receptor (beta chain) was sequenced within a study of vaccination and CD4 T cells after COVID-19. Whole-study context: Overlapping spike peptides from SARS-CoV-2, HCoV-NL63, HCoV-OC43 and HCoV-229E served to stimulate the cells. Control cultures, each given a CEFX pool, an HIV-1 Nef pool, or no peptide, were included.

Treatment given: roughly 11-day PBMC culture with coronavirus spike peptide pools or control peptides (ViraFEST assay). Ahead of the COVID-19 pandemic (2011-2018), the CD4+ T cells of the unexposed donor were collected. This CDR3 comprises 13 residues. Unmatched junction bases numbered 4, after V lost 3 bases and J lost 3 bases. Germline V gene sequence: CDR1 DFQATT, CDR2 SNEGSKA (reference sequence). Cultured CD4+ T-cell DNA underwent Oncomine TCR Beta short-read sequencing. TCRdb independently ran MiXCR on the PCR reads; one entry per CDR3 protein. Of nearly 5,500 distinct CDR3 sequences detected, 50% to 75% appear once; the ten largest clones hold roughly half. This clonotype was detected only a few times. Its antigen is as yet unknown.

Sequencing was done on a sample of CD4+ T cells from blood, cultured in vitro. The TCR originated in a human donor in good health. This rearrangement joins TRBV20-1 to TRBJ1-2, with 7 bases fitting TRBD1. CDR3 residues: CSARRQGDYGYTF. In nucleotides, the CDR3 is TGCAGTGCTAGGAGACAGGGCGACTATGGCTACACCTTC.